This paragraph reports one T cell receptor (beta chain). The data stem from a study of control samples from healthy donors and cancer patients. This table comes from immunoSEQ multiplex PCR, and its TCRdb copy is limited to in-frame clones, with some not included. The sample records about 94,000 clones, 75% to 95% being singletons. The specimen was blood. The sequence was collected from a young woman in good health.

The CDR3 region is CASRTSYQETQYF. Written as DNA, the CDR3 is TGTGCCAGCAGAACTAGCTACCAAGAGACCCAGTACTTC. The chain recombines TRBV7-2 with TRBJ2-5, with D possibly TRBD2 on 6 matching bases. Trimming took 6 bases from V and 0 from J, leaving 8 bases between them. CDR1 and CDR2 from the germline V gene are SGHTA and FQGNSA. The CDR3 sequence is 13 residues long.